This TCR beta chain was found in a study of cytomegalovirus exposure and HLA in healthy donors. Notes on the study in general: Using the classifier, cytomegalovirus status was reportedly diagnosed with high specificity and sensitivity. In vitro work confirmed that a few CMV-associated chains recognize CMV antigens.

The CDR3 is made up of 12 amino acids. The germline V and J ends were trimmed by 5 bases and 5 bases, with 9 bases remaining between them. CDR1 and CDR2 (germline): MNHNS, SASEGT. Data came from immunoSEQ multiplex PCR; TCRdb stores just in-frame clones and leaves some out. The sample yields 55,000 to 80,000 clones, approximately 95% seen once. Comment on this clone: What it recognizes is unknown.

The receptor's source is a man aged 18 to 30 in good health and CMV-seronegative. J is TRBJ1-2 and V is TRBV6-1, with D tentatively TRBD1 (5 bases). The sample comprised PBMCs. The CDR3 DNA sequence: TGTGCCAGCAGTAATTCAGGGTATGGCTACACCTTC. Amino acids: CASSNSGYGYTF.